The entry that follows covers one T cell receptor (beta chain) sequence. Clones were sequenced by immunoSEQ multiplex PCR, and TCRdb holds only the in-frame ones, with some missing. Of 150,000 or so clones listed, about 94% are singletons. This record belongs to a study of T cell responses to AZD1222 COVID-19 vaccine. The ends lost 10 bases at V and 3 bases at J; junction bases unmatched: 6. CDR1 ENHRY and CDR2 SYGVKD come from the germline V gene. There are 13 residues in the CDR3. The TCR comes from an adult in good health. This chain uses TRBV10-3 with TRBJ1-1, with TRBD1 identical over 9 bases. This specimen was peripheral blood, taken on day 0 of AZD1222 vaccination. CDR3 in amino acids: CASIQGADTEAFF. CDR3 DNA sequence: TGTGCCAGTATACAGGGGGCGGACACTGAAGCTTTCTTT.